This TCR beta chain was profiled in a study of T cell responses to AZD1222 COVID-19 vaccine. Study-level findings and limits: Among the donors, most were white British and more were female, and clonal diversity was possibly underestimated. No repertoire was sampled before or during the peak T cell response, only after it.

The data were produced by immunoSEQ multiplex PCR, yet TCRdb's version contains in-frame clones alone and is incomplete. The table has 130,000 to 150,000 clones, over 80% seen once. Concerning this clone itself: Antigen: not known.

CDR1 and CDR2 from the germline V gene are SEHNR and FQNEAQ (reference sequence). The CDR3 is made up of 13 amino acids. The germline V and J ends were trimmed by 5 bases and 5 bases, with 12 bases remaining between them. V gene TRBV7-9 combines with J gene TRBJ1-1; no definite D call. This material consisted of peripheral blood, taken on day 0 of MenACWY control vaccination. The source of this sequence is an adult in good health. The CDR3 sequence: CASSPSLGTEAFF. CDR3 nucleotides: TGTGCCAGCAGCCCCTCCCTGGGGACTGAAGCTTTCTTT.